This T cell receptor (beta chain) stems from a study of technical replicates of blood from a handful of donors. This clone was seen just once. Sequenced by immunoSEQ multiplex PCR; TCRdb stores in-frame clones only, minus some. The sample includes tens of thousands of clones, around 94% of them seen just once. This CDR3 contains 15 residues. The ends lost 4 bases at V and 6 bases at J; junction bases unmatched: 11. CDR1 and CDR2 from the germline V gene are SGHAT and FQNNGV. V usage is TRBV11-2 and J usage is TRBJ1-2; the match to TRBD1 covers 7 bases. This clonotype was obtained from a human donor in good health. Sample: T cells isolated from PBMCs. The CDR3 DNA follows: TGTGCCAGCAGCTCCTTGACAGGGCCTCGGGATGGCTACACCTTC. It encodes CASSSLTGPRDGYTF.